The T cell receptor beta chain under discussion was sequenced for a study of blood T cell repertoires in COVID-19. Study in general: The United States, Italy and Spain were the sources of the acute and convalescent COVID-19 samples. Nucleic acid was either cDNA or gDNA, and it came from T cells, B-cell-depleted T cells, or PBMCs.

Living in about two dozen US areas, the participants were between 18 and 89 years of age. Before being deemed recovered, Cohort 3 donors had two negative PCRs, clearance, or symptom resolution. J lost 2 bases, V lost 7 bases, and 9 bases had no gene match. This CDR3 is built from 15 residues. CDR1 and CDR2 from the germline V gene are LNHDA and SQIVND (reference sequence). Libraries were prepared by immunoSEQ multiplex PCR; TCRdb keeps only in-frame clonotypes and omits some of them. The sample yields 200,000 to 300,000 clones, about 89% seen once. The receptor was derived from a woman aged 18-35 years who had recovered from COVID-19. The chain is built from TRBV19 and TRBJ2-3, with 7 bases aligning to TRBD2. Sequenced sample: PBMCs or T cells enriched from blood (not recorded which). The CDR3 loop is CASTTGGRFTDTQYF. As DNA, the CDR3 is TGTGCCAGTACCACGGGAGGACGATTCACAGATACGCAGTATTTT.